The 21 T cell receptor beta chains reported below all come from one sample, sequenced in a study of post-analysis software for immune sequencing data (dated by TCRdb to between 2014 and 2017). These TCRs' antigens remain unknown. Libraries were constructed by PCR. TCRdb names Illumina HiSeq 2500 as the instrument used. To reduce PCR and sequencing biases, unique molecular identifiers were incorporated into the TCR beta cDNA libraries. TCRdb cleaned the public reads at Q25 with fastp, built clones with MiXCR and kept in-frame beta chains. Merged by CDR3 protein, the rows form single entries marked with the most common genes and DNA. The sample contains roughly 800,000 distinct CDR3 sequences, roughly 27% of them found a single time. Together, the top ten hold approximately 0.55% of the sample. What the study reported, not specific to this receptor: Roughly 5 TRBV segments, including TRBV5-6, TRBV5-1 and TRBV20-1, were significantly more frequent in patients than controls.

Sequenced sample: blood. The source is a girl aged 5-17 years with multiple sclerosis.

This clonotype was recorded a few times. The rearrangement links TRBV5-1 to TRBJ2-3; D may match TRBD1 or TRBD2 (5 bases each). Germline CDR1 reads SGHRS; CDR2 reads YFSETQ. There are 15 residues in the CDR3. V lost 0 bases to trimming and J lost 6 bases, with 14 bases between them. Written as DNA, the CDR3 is TGCGCCAGCAGCTTGGACCGACAGCGAGGGGATACGCAGTATTTT. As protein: CASSLDRQRGDTQYF.

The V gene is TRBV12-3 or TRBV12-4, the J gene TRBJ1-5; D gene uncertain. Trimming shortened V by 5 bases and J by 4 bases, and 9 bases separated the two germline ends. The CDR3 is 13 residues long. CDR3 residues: CASSRIENQPQHF. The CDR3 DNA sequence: TGTGCCAGCAGTCGAATAGAAAATCAGCCCCAGCATTTT.

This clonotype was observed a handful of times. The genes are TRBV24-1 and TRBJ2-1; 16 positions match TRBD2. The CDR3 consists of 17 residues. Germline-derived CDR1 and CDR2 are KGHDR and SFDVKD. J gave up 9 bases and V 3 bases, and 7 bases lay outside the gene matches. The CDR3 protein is CATSDPGLAGGRGEQFF. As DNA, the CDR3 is TGTGCCACCAGTGATCCGGGACTAGCGGGAGGGCGTGGTGAGCAGTTCTTC.

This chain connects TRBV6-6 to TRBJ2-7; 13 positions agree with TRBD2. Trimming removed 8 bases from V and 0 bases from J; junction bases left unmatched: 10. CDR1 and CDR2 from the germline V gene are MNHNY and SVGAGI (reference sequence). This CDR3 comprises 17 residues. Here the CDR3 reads CASLLAGGRLHSYEQYF. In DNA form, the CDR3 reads TGTGCCAGCCTACTAGCGGGGGGGCGGCTTCACTCCTACGAGCAGTACTTC.

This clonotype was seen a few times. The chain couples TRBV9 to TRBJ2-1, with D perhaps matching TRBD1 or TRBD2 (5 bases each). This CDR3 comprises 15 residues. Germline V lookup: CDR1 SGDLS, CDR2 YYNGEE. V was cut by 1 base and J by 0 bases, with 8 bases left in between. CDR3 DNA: TGTGCCAGCAGCGTACGGGGCGGCTCCTACAATGAGCAGTTCTTC. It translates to CASSVRGGSYNEQFF.

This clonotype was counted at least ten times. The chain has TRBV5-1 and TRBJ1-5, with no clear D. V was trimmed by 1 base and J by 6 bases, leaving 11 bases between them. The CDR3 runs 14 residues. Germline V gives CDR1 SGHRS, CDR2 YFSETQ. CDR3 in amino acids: CASSLSGSPQPQHF. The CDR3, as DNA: TGCGCCAGCAGCTTGTCGGGGTCCCCTCAGCCCCAGCATTTT.

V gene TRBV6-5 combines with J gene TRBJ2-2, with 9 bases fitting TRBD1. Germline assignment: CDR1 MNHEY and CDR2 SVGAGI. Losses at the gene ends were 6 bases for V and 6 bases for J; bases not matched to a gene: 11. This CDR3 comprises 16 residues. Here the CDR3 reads CASRPPGTGSSGELFF. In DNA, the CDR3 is TGTGCCAGCAGGCCCCCCGGGACAGGGAGCTCCGGGGAGCTGTTTTTT.

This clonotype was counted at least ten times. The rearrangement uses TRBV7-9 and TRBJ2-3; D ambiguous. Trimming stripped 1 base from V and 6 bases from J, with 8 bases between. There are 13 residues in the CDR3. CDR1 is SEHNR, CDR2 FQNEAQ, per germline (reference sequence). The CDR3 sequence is CASSLDGTDTQYF. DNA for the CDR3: TGTGCCAGCAGCTTAGACGGTACCGATACGCAGTATTTT.

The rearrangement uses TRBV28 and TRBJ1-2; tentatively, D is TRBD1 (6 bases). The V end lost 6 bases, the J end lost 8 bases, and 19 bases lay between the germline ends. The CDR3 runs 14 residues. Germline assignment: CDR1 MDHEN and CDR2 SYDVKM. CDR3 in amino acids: CASSFADARGGYTF. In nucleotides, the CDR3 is TGTGCCAGCAGCTTCGCCGACGCCAGGGGCGGCTACACCTTC.

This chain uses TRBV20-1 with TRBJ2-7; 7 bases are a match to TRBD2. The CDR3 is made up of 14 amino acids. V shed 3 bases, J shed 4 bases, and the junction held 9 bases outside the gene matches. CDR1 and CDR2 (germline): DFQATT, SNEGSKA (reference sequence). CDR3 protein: CSARPGGKTYEQYF. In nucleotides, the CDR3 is TGCAGTGCTAGGCCGGGGGGAAAAACTTACGAGCAGTACTTC.

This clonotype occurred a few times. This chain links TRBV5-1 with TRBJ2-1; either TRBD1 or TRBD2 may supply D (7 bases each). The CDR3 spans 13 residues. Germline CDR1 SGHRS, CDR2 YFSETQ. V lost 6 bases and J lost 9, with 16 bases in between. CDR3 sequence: CASNKGQRGEQFF. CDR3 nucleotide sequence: TGCGCCAGCAATAAGGGACAGCGGGGTGAGCAGTTCTTC.

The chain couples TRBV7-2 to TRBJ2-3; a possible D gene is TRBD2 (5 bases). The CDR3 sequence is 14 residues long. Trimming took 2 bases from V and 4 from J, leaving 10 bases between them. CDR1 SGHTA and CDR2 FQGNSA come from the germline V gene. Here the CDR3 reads CASSLPRAPDTQYF. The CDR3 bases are TGTGCCAGCAGCTTACCGAGGGCCCCAGATACGCAGTATTTT.

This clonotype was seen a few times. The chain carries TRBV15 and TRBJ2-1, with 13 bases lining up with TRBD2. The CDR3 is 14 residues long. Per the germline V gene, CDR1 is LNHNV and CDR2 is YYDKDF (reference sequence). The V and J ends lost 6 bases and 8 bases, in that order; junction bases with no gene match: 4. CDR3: CATSGTSGIYEQFF. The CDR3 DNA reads TGTGCCACCAGTGGGACTAGCGGGATCTATGAGCAGTTCTTC.

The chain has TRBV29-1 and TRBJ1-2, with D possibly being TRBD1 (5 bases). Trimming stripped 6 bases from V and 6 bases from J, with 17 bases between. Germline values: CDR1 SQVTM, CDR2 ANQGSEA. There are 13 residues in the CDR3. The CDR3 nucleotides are TGCAGCGTCTTGTCGTCCAGGGAAGATGGCTACACCTTC. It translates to CSVLSSREDGYTF. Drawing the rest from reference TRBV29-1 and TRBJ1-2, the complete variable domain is SAVISQKPSRDICQRGTSLTIQCQVDSQVTMMFWYRQQPGQSLTLIATANQGSEATYESGFVIDKFPISRPNLTFSTLTVSNMSPEDSSIYLCSVLSSREDGYTFGSGTRLTVV.

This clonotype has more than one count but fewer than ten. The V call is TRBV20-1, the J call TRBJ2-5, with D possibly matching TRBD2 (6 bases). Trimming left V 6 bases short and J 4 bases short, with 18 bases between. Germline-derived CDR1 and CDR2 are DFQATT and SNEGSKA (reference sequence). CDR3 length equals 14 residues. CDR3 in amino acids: CSALRWGEIETQYF. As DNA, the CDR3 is TGCAGTGCCCTTCGGTGGGGGGAAATAGAGACCCAGTACTTC.

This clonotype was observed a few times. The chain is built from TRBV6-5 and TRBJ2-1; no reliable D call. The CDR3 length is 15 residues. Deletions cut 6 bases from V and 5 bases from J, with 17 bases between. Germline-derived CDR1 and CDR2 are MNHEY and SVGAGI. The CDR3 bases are TGTGCCAGCAGCACAATACCAAATACAAACAATGAGCAGTTCTTC. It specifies CASSTIPNTNNEQFF.

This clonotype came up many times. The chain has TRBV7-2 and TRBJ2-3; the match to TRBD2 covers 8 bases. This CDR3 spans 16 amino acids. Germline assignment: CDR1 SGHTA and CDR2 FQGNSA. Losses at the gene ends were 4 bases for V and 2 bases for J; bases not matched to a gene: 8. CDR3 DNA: TGTGCCAGCAGCTGGGGGCGGGAGGTTACCACAGATACGCAGTATTTT. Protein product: CASSWGREVTTDTQYF.

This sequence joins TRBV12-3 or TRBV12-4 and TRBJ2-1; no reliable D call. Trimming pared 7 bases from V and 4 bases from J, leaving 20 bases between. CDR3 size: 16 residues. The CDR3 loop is CASIDPRLGRYNEQFF. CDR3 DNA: TGTGCCAGCATCGACCCCAGGCTAGGAAGATACAATGAGCAGTTCTTC.

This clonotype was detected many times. In DNA form, the CDR3 reads TGTGCCAGCAGCCAAGATTCGGGGACAGCATCCTACGAGCAGTACTTC. Translating gives CASSQDSGTASYEQYF. The chain carries TRBV3-1 and TRBJ2-7; 7 nucleotides match TRBD1. Germline CDR1 is LGHDT and CDR2 is YNNKEL (reference sequence). V dropped 0 bases and J dropped 1; count of bases not matched to a gene: 6. This CDR3 comprises 16 residues.

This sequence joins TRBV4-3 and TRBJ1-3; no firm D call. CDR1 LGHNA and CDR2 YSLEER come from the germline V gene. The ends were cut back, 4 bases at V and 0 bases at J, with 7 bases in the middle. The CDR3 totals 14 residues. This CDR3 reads CASSPIISGNTIYF. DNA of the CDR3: TGCGCCAGCAGCCCCATTATCTCTGGAAACACCATATATTTT.

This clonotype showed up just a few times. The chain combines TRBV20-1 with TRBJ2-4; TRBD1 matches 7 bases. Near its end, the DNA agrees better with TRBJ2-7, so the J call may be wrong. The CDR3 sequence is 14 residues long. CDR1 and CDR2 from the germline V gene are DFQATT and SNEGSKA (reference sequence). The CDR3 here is CSATTGAPSYEQYF. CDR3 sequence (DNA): TGCAGTGCTACCACAGGGGCCCCCTCTTACGAGCAGTACTTC.